The source of this T cell receptor beta chain is a study of PD-1 blockade in classical Hodgkin lymphoma. Stated time point: newly diagnosed, previously untreated cHL patient sample. Isolation of CD4+ T cells from thawed PBMCs was performed by magnetic negative selection. Trimming pared 3 bases from V and 0 bases from J, leaving 9 bases between. The CDR3 is made up of 15 amino acids. Germline values: CDR1 MDHEN, CDR2 SYDVKM. Here immunoSEQ multiplex PCR was the method, and the copy in TCRdb shows in-frame clones only, minus some. The top ten clones hold roughly 1.2% of a sample with 18,000 or so clones, about 85% of them seen once.

Sequenced sample: CD4+ T cells from blood. This chain links TRBV28 with TRBJ1-5; D is unresolved. This TCR derives from a human donor with classical Hodgkin lymphoma. CDR3 nucleotides: TGTGCCAGCAGTTTGTACGGGGTTAGCAATCAGCCCCAGCATTTT. Translating it yields CASSLYGVSNQPQHF.